The clone carrying this T cell receptor beta chain appeared a few times. Its antigen is as yet unknown. The source of the sample is a study of T-cell memory formation after mild COVID-19. Study observations and caveats: Some clones that responded turned up in pre-infection memory, which suggests that cross-reactive memory joined in. While clones contracting from day 15 to 85 were balanced between CD4 and CD8, later expanders leaned CD4+.

CDR3 length: 20 residues. Germline CDR1 MDHEN, CDR2 SYDVKM. J was trimmed by 1 base and V by 3 bases; bases with no gene match: 14. TCRdb re-derived calls from the 5' RACE reads in MiXCR, one entry per CDR3 protein. The sample holds 350,000 to 400,000 distinct CDR3 sequences, over 13% seen once. The receptor was derived from a man between 18 and 35 years old who had mild COVID-19 (a few samples of this study predate the infection). Cell type and time point are not known. Input material: PBMCs or a T cell subset sorted from them (not recorded which). V and J are TRBV28 and TRBJ2-6, with 8 bases fitting TRBD1. The CDR3 protein is CASSFPPSSRGRSGANVLTF. CDR3 nucleotide sequence: TGTGCCAGCAGTTTCCCCCCGTCGTCCAGGGGGCGTTCTGGGGCCAACGTCCTGACTTTC.